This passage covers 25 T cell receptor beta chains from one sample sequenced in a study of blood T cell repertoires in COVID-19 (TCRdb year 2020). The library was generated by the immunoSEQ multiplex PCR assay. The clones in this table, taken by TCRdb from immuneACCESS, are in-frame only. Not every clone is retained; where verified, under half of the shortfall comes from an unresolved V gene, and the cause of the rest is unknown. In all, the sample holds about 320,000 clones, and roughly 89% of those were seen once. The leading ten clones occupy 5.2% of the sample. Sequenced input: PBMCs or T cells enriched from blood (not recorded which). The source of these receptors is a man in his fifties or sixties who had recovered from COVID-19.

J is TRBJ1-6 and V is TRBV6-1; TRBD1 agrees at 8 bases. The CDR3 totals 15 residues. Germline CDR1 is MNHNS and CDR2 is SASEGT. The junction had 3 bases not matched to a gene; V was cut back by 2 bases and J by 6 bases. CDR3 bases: TGTGCCAGCAGTGAATGGGGGACAGGTAATTCACCCCTCCACTTT. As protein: CASSEWGTGNSPLHF.

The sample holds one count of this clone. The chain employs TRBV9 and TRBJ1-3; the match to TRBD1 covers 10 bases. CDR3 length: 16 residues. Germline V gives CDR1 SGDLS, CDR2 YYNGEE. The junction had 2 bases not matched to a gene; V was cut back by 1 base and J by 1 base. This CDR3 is CASSVTGQGSGNTIYF. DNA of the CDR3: TGTGCCAGCAGCGTAACGGGACAGGGGTCTGGAAACACCATATATTTT. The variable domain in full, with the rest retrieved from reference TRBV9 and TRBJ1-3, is DSGVTQTPKHLITATGQRVTLRCSPRSGDLSVYWYQQSLDQGLQFLIQYYNGEERAKGNILERFSAQQFPDLHSELNLSSLELGDSALYFCASSVTGQGSGNTIYFGEGSWLTVV.

The CDR3 loop is CASSSMERVGNQFF. CDR3 coding DNA: TGTGCCAGCAGCTCTATGGAGCGAGTCGGAAACCAGTTCTTC. The V call is TRBV7-8, the J call TRBJ2-1; D gene uncertain. Germline-derived CDR1 and CDR2 are SGHVS and FQNEAQ. V was clipped by 4 bases and J by 13 bases, with 20 bases between them. The CDR3 has 14 residues.

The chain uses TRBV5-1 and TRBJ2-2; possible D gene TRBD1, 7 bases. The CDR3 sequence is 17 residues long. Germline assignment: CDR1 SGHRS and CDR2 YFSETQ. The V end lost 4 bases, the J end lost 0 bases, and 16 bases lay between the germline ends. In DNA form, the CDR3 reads TGCGCCAGCAGCCCCAACGCGGGGACAGCGAACACCGGGGAGCTGTTTTTT. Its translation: CASSPNAGTANTGELFF.

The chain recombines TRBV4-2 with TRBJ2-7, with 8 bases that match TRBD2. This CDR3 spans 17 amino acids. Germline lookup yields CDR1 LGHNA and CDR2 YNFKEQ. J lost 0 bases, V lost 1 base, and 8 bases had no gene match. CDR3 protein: CASSQVVAGTSSYEQYF. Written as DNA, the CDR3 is TGTGCCAGCAGCCAAGTCGTAGCGGGAACCAGCTCCTACGAGCAGTACTTC.

Here the CDR3 DNA reads TGTGCCAGTAGTCTCCGGACAGGTGGCGCAGATACGCAGTATTTT. Protein: CASSLRTGGADTQYF. The chain links TRBV19 to TRBJ2-3; 7 bases agree with TRBD1. Germline V gene data show CDR1 as LNHDA and CDR2 as SQIVND (reference sequence). The CDR3 loop spans 15 amino acids. V trimming: 5 bases; J trimming: 4 bases; junction bases outside the gene matches: 9.

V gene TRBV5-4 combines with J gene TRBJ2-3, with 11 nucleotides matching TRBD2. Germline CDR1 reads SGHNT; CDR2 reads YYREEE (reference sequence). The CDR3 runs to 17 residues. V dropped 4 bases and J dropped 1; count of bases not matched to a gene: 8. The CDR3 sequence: CASSRTSGSHRTDTQYF. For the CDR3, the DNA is TGTGCCAGCAGCCGAACTAGCGGGAGTCACCGCACAGATACGCAGTATTTT. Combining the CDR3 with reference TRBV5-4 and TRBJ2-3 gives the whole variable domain ETGVTQSPTHLIKTRGQQVTLRCSSQSGHNTVSWYQQALGQGPQFIFQYYREEENGRGNFPPRFSGLQFPNYSSELNVNALELDDSALYLCASSRTSGSHRTDTQYFGPGTRLTVL.

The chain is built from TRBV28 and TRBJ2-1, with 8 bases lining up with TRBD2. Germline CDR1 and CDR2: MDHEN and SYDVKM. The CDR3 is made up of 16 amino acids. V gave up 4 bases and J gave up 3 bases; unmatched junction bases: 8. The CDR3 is CASSSALAGGYNEQFF. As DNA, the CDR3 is TGTGCCAGCAGTTCCGCCCTCGCGGGAGGCTACAATGAGCAGTTCTTC.

The CDR3 loop is CASRNTGTGANTEAFF. As DNA, the CDR3 is TGTGCCAGCAGGAACACCGGGACAGGGGCGAACACTGAAGCTTTCTTT. The chain employs TRBV7-9 and TRBJ1-1, with 10 bases lining up with TRBD1. Germline V CDR1 and CDR2: SEHNR, FQNEAQ (reference sequence). The V gene end was trimmed by 6 bases and the J gene end by 1 base; junction bases not matched to a gene: 8. The CDR3 is made up of 16 amino acids. Filled out from reference TRBV7-9 and TRBJ1-1, the complete variable domain reads DTGVSQNPRHKITKRGQNVTFRCDPISEHNRLYWYRQTLGQGPEFLTYFQNEAQLEKSRLLSDRFSAERPKGSFSTLEIQRTEQGDSAMYLCASRNTGTGANTEAFFGQGTRLTVV.

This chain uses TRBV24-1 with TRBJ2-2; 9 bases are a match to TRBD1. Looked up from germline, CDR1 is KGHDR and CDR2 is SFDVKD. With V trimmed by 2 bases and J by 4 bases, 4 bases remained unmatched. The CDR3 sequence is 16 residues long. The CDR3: CATSDWTGVATGELFF. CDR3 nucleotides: TGTGCCACCAGTGATTGGACAGGGGTAGCCACCGGGGAGCTGTTTTTT.

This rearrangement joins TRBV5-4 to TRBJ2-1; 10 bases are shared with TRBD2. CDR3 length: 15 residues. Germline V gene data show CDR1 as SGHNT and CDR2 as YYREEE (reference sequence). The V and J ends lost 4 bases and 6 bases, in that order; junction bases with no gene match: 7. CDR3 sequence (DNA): TGTGCCAGCAGCCCGCTAGCGGGAGAGGGCAATGAGCAGTTCTTC. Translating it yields CASSPLAGEGNEQFF.

CDR3: CASGLGTGNTEAFF. The CDR3 DNA sequence: TGCGCCAGCGGACTAGGGACGGGGAACACTGAAGCTTTCTTT. The chain couples TRBV5-1 to TRBJ1-1; perhaps TRBD1 as D (5 bases). The ends were cut back, 7 bases at V and 1 base at J, with 14 bases in the middle. The CDR3 consists of 14 residues. CDR1 is SGHRS and CDR2 is YFSETQ in the germline V gene.

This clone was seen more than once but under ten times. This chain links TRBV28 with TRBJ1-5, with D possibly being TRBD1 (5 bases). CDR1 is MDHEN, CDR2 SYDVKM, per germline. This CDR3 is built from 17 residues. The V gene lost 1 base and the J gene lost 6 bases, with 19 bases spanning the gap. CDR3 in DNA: TGTGCCAGCAGTTTATCGGGTGCAGGGAGGAACCCTCAGCCCCAGCATTTT. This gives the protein CASSLSGAGRNPQPQHF.

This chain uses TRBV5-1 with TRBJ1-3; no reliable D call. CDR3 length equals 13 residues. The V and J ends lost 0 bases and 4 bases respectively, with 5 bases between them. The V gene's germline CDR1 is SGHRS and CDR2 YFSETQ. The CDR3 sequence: CASSLAGGNTIYF. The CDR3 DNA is TGCGCCAGCAGCTTGGCCGGGGGAAACACCATATATTTT. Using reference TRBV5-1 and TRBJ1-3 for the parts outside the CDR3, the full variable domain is KAGVTQTPRYLIKTRGQQVTLSCSPISGHRSVSWYQQTPGQGLQFLFEYFSETQRNKGNFPGRFSGRQFSNSRSEMNVSTLELGDSALYLCASSLAGGNTIYFGEGSWLTVV.

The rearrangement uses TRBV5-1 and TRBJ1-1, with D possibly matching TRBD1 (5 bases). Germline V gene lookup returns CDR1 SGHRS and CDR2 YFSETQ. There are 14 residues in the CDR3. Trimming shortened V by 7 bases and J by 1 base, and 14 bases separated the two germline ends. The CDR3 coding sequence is TGCGCCAGCCAGACGGGGGTGGGGAACACTGAAGCTTTCTTT. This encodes CASQTGVGNTEAFF.

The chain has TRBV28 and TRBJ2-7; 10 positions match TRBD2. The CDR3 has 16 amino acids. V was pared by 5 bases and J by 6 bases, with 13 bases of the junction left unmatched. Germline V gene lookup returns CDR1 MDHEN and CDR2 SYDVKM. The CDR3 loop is CASSVPGDQREGEQYF. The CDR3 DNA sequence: TGTGCCAGCAGTGTACCCGGGGATCAGCGGGAGGGCGAGCAGTACTTC.

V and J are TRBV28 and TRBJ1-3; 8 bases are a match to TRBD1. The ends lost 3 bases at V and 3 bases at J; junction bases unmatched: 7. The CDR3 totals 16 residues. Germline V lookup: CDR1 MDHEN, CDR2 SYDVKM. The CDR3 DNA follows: TGTGCCAGCAGTTTGCCCAGGGGGCGTCTTGGAAACACCATATATTTT. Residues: CASSLPRGRLGNTIYF.

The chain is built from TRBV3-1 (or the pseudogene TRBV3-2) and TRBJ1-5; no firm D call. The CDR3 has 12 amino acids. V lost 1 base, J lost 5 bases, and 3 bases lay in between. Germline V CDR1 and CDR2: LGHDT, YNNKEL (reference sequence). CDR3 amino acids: CASSQVDQPQHF. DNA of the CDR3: TGTGCCAGCAGCCAAGTCGATCAGCCCCAGCATTTT.

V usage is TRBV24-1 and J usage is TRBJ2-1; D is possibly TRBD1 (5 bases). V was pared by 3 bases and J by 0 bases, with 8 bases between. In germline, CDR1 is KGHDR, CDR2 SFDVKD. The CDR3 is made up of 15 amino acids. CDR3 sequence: CATSDGASSYNEQFF. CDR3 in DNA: TGTGCCACCAGTGATGGGGCGAGCTCCTACAATGAGCAGTTCTTC.

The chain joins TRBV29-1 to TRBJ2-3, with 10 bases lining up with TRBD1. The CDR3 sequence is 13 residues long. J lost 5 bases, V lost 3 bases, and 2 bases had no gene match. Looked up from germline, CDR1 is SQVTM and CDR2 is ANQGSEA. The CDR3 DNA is TGCAGCGTTGATGGGACAGGGGTAGATACGCAGTATTTT. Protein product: CSVDGTGVDTQYF.

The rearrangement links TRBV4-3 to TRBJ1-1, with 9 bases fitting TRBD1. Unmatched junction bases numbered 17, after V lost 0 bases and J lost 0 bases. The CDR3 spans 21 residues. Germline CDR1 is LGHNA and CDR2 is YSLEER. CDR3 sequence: CASSQDGARRDRGILNTEAFF. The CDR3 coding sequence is TGCGCCAGCAGCCAAGACGGGGCTAGACGTGACAGGGGGATCTTGAACACTGAAGCTTTCTTT.

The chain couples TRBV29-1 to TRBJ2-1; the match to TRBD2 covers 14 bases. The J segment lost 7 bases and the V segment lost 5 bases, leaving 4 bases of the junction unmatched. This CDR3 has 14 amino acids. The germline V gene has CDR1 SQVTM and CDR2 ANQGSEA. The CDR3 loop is CSVSGTSGRNEQFF. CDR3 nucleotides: TGCAGCGTTTCCGGGACTAGCGGGAGAAATGAGCAGTTCTTC.

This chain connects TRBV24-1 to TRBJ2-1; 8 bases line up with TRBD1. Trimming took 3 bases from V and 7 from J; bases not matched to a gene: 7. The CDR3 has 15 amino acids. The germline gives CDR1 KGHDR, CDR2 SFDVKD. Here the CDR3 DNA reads TGTGCCACCAGTGATGGACAGGGTCTTCGGAATGAGCAGTTCTTC. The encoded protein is CATSDGQGLRNEQFF.

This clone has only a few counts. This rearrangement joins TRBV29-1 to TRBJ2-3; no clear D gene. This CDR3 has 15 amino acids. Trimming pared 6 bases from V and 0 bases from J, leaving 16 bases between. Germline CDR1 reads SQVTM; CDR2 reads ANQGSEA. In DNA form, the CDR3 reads TGCAGCGTGGAACCGTCGGTCCTTAGCACAGATACGCAGTATTTT. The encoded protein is CSVEPSVLSTDTQYF.

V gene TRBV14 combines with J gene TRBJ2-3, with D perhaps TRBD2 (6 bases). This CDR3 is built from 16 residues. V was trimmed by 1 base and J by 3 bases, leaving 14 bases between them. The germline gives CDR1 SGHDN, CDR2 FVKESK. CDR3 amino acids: CASSQVGGLRTDTQYF. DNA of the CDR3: TGTGCCAGCAGCCAAGTCGGGGGTCTCCGAACAGATACGCAGTATTTT.